This T cell receptor beta chain originates from a study of T cells in localized non-small cell lung cancer. Study-wide points: A median of about 52 clones ranked among the top 100 in tumor appeared in adjacent lung. It was uninvolved adjacent lung that showed the highest T cell clonality, exceeding tumor. Owing to sequencing of a solitary tumor region, heterogeneity cannot be discounted. A higher density of T cells in blood coincided with extended overall survival.

The germline V gene has CDR1 SGHRS and CDR2 YFSETQ. Trimming cost V 2 bases and J 6 bases; bases outside gene matches: 2. The CDR3 is made up of 14 amino acids. Libraries were prepared by immunoSEQ multiplex PCR; TCRdb keeps only in-frame clonotypes and omits some of them. The table lists about 52,000 clones, around nine tenths of them singletons. For this clone: Its cognate antigen is unknown.

The V call is TRBV5-1, the J call TRBJ1-4, with TRBD1 identical over 9 bases. The sample consisted of PBMCs, taken before any cancer treatment. This TCR was sampled from a female donor with stage II lung adenocarcinoma. CDR3 DNA sequence: TGCGCCAGCAGCTTCCGACAGGGGGATGAAAAACTGTTTTTT. Protein sequence: CASSFRQGDEKLFF.